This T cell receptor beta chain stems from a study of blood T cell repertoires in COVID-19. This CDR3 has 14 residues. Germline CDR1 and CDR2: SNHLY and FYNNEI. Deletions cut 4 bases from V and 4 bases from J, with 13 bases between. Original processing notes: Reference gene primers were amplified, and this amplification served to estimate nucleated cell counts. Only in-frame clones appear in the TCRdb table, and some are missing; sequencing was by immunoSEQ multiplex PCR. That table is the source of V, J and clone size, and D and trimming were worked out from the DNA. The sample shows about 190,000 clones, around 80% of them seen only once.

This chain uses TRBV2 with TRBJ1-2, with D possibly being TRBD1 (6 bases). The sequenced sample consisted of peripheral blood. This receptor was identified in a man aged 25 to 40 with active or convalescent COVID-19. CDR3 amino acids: CASSARTDFYGYTF. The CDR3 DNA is TGTGCCAGCAGTGCCCGGACAGACTTCTATGGCTACACCTTC.